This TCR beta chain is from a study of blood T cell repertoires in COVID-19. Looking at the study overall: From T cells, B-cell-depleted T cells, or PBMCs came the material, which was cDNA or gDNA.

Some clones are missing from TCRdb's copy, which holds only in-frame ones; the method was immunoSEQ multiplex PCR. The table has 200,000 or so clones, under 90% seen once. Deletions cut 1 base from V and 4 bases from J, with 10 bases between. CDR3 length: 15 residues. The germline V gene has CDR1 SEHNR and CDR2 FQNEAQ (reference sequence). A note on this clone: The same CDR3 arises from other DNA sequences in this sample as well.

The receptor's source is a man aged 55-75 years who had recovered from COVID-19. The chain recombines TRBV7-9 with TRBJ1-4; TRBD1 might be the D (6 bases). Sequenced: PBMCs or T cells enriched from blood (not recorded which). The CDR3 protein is CASSLGTDLNEKLFF. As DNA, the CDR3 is TGTGCCAGCAGCTTAGGGACAGACCTTAATGAAAAACTGTTTTTT.